A single sample is the source of the 29 T cell receptor beta chains below, sequenced in a study of CD4 T cells in lung cancer. This lung tissue lay as far as possible from the tumor, at least 3 cm away. Here immunoSEQ multiplex PCR was the method, and the copy in TCRdb shows in-frame clones only, minus some. The sample yields approximately 9,300 clones, around 66% seen once. Source material: normal lung tissue taken away from the tumor. The receptors shown here come from a man aged 55-75 years with non-small cell lung cancer.

This rearrangement joins TRBV4-2 to TRBJ2-1; D is perhaps TRBD2 (6 bases). V lost 3 bases to trimming and J lost 7 bases, with 19 bases between them. The CDR3 runs 16 residues. Germline-derived CDR1 and CDR2 are LGHNA and YNFKEQ. The CDR3 coding sequence is TGTGCCAGCAGCCAGGCGATGGGACTCCAAGGGAATGAGCAGTTCTTC. Translating gives CASSQAMGLQGNEQFF.

In this sample, this clone turned up a few times. The V and J genes are TRBV19 and TRBJ2-1; D is possibly TRBD2 (6 bases). V lost 3 bases to trimming and J lost 7 bases, with 13 bases between them. The CDR3 is made up of 14 amino acids. Germline CDR1 reads LNHDA; CDR2 reads SQIVND (reference sequence). The CDR3 nucleotides are TGTGCCAGTAGTATCATTGGGAGCGGGAATGAGCAGTTCTTC. Its protein is CASSIIGSGNEQFF.

The chain carries TRBV2 and TRBJ2-5; D is possibly TRBD1 (6 bases). There are 15 residues in the CDR3. V dropped 5 bases and J dropped 2 bases, with 15 bases sitting between them. Per the germline V gene, CDR1 is SNHLY and CDR2 is FYNNEI. The CDR3 loop reads CASSHGTLNQETQYF. The CDR3 DNA reads TGTGCCAGCAGTCACGGGACACTTAATCAAGAGACCCAGTACTTC. The entire variable domain, with the rest obtained from reference TRBV2 and TRBJ2-5, is as follows: EPEVTQTPSHQVTQMGQEVILRCVPISNHLYFYWYRQILGQKVEFLVSFYNNEISEKSEIFDDQFSVERPDGSNFTLKIRSTKLEDSAMYFCASSHGTLNQETQYFGPGTRLLVL.

The chain uses TRBV6-5 and TRBJ2-7; TRBD1 is a possible D gene (6 bases). Germline CDR1 is MNHEY and CDR2 is SVGAGI. Trimming pared 6 bases from V and 0 bases from J, leaving 15 bases between. The CDR3 runs 15 residues. The CDR3 nucleotides are TGTGCCAGCAGCCCCGCAGGGGACCGCTCCTACGAGCAGTACTTC. It translates to CASSPAGDRSYEQYF.

The rearrangement joins TRBV9 to TRBJ2-3; D is possibly TRBD2 (5 bases). Trimming stripped 0 bases from V and 0 bases from J, with 8 bases between. Germline V gives CDR1 SGDLS, CDR2 YYNGEE. The CDR3 extends over 15 amino acids. CDR3 nucleotide sequence: TGTGCCAGCAGCGTAGGTCTAGCTAGCACAGATACGCAGTATTTT. Its protein is CASSVGLASTDTQYF.

The chain combines TRBV6-4 with TRBJ2-1; maybe TRBD1 (6 bases). Per germline, CDR1 MRHNA and CDR2 SNTAGT. V was pared by 5 bases and J by 0 bases, with 8 bases between. The CDR3 loop spans 14 amino acids. CDR3 loop: CASSRDNSYNEQFF. The CDR3 coding sequence is TGTGCCAGCAGTAGGGACAACTCCTACAATGAGCAGTTCTTC.

This clone was seen more than once but under ten times. The CDR3 region has the DNA TGTGCCAGCACCCGATTCGGGGGGGGCCACGAGCAGTACGTC. As protein: CASTRFGGGHEQYV. The V and J genes are TRBV21-1 and TRBJ2-7; the table gives TRBD2 as D, unverified against the DNA. TRBV21-1 is a documented pseudogene. This CDR3 region has 14 residues.

The chain uses TRBV10-1 and TRBJ2-7, with a weak D call TRBD2 (6 bases). Trimming removed 3 bases from V and 6 bases from J, with 12 bases in between. Germline values: CDR1 WNHNN, CDR2 SYGVQD (reference sequence). This CDR3 is built from 13 residues. The CDR3 DNA reads as TGCGCCAGCAGTGATCGGGCGGGAATCGAGCAGTACTTC. This translates into CASSDRAGIEQYF.

The gene calls are TRBV19 and TRBJ1-5, with 8 bases identical to TRBD1. The CDR3 totals 18 residues. CDR1 and CDR2 (germline): LNHDA, SQIVND (reference sequence). J gave up 4 bases and V 4 bases, and 15 bases lay outside the gene matches. The CDR3 reads CASSTATWTGLGNQPQHF. For the CDR3, the DNA is TGTGCCAGTAGTACGGCCACCTGGACAGGGTTGGGGAATCAGCCCCAGCATTTT.

Sample share makes this clone medium-sized. This chain connects TRBV19 to TRBJ2-6; no firm D call. The length of the CDR3 is 14 residues. Germline CDR1 and CDR2: LNHDA and SQIVND (reference sequence). V lost 10 bases to trimming and J lost 0 bases, with 10 bases between them. CDR3 residues: CATGQFSGANVLTF. The CDR3 DNA reads TGTGCCACTGGCCAGTTCTCTGGGGCCAACGTCCTGACTTTC.

CDR3 sequence: CASMTGTGTDTQYF. Written as DNA, the CDR3 is TGTGCCAGCATGACAGGGACGGGCACAGATACGCAGTATTTT. V and J are TRBV2 and TRBJ2-3; 7 nucleotides align to TRBD1. The germline V gene encodes CDR1 SNHLY and CDR2 FYNNEI. The CDR3 has 14 amino acids. Trimming removed 7 bases from V and 1 base from J; junction bases left unmatched: 5.

The V gene is TRBV7-9, the J gene TRBJ1-1, with TRBD1 as a possible D gene (6 bases). Germline V gene data show CDR1 as SEHNR and CDR2 as FQNEAQ (reference sequence). The CDR3 consists of 15 residues. V gave up 8 bases and J gave up 0 bases, with 16 bases separating them. The CDR3 here is CASVPRQGMNTEAFF. Here the CDR3 DNA reads TGTGCCAGCGTACCTCGCCAGGGGATGAACACTGAAGCTTTCTTT.

A remark on this clone: In the same sample, other DNA sequences code for this CDR3. The chain recombines TRBV6-4 with TRBJ2-3; possible D gene TRBD2, 6 bases. The CDR3 covers 14 residues. Germline V lookup: CDR1 MRHNA, CDR2 SNTAGT. V was cut by 2 bases and J by 0 bases, with 6 bases left in between. CDR3 region: CASSDSGSTDTQYF. Written as DNA, the CDR3 is TGTGCCAGCAGTGACAGCGGGAGCACAGATACGCAGTATTTT.

This clone was seen more than once but under ten times. CDR3 in amino acids: CASRILSGGGDEQYF. In nucleotides, the CDR3 is TGCGCCAGCAGGATTCTTAGTGGGGGCGGAGACGAGCAGTACTTC. This chain links TRBV10-2 with TRBJ2-7; perhaps TRBD1 as D (6 bases). Trimming took 6 bases from V and 5 from J, leaving 20 bases between them. Looked up from germline, CDR1 is WSHSY and CDR2 is SAAADI. The CDR3 runs to 15 residues.

The chain has TRBV6-6 and TRBJ2-6; 8 bases are a match to TRBD2. CDR1 MNHNY and CDR2 SVGAGI come from the germline V gene (reference sequence). V lost 2 bases, J lost 3 bases, and 3 bases stayed unmatched. The CDR3 runs to 16 residues. In DNA, the CDR3 is TGTGCCAGCAGTTACGGGGGACTAGTTGGGGCCAACGTCCTGACTTTC. Encoded protein: CASSYGGLVGANVLTF.

The chain joins TRBV28 to TRBJ2-1; 15 bases align to TRBD2. Per the germline V gene, CDR1 is MDHEN and CDR2 is SYDVKM. The CDR3 is made up of 21 amino acids. Trimming cost V 2 bases and J 8 bases; bases outside gene matches: 19. This CDR3 is CASSLIQRPGWTSGRAHEQFF. DNA for the CDR3: TGTGCCAGCAGTTTAATACAGCGCCCGGGCTGGACTAGCGGGAGGGCCCATGAGCAGTTCTTC.

The chain combines TRBV9 with TRBJ1-3; D remains ambiguous. Germline CDR1 reads SGDLS; CDR2 reads YYNGEE. There are 15 residues in the CDR3. The V and J ends lost 3 bases and 4 bases respectively, with 14 bases between them. In DNA, the CDR3 is TGTGCCAGCAGCGCGCACCAAGCCCTCGGAAACACCATATATTTT. Protein: CASSAHQALGNTIYF. Full variable domain (outside the CDR3, taken from reference TRBV9 and TRBJ1-3): DSGVTQTPKHLITATGQRVTLRCSPRSGDLSVYWYQQSLDQGLQFLIQYYNGEERAKGNILERFSAQQFPDLHSELNLSSLELGDSALYFCASSAHQALGNTIYFGEGSWLTVV.

This clone came up once. This sequence joins TRBV27 and TRBJ1-1, with D possibly TRBD1 on 6 matching bases. The V gene lost 1 base and the J gene lost 5 bases, with 11 bases spanning the gap. The CDR3 is 14 residues long. Germline-derived CDR1 and CDR2 are MNHEY and SMNVEV (reference sequence). The CDR3: CASSLLGGVTEAFF. DNA of the CDR3: TGTGCCAGCAGTTTATTAGGGGGAGTGACTGAAGCTTTCTTT.

This clone was found a few times. The chain uses TRBV9 and TRBJ1-3; D is uncertain. CDR1 is SGDLS, CDR2 YYNGEE, per germline. V lost 3 bases and J 0 bases, leaving 4 bases between the germline ends. The CDR3 has 13 residues. DNA of the CDR3: TGTGCCAGCAGCGCAGGCTCTGGAAACACCATATATTTT. It encodes CASSAGSGNTIYF.

The chain employs TRBV25-1 and TRBJ2-3; a possible D gene is TRBD2 (5 bases). The V end lost 5 bases, the J end lost 3 bases, and 15 bases lay between the germline ends. Germline V gene lookup returns CDR1 MGHDK and CDR2 SYGVNS. The CDR3 covers 15 residues. Here the CDR3 reads CASSPRAQGTDTQYF. Here the CDR3 DNA reads TGTGCCAGCAGTCCGAGGGCCCAAGGAACAGATACGCAGTATTTT.

The rearrangement links TRBV11-2 to TRBJ2-5; TRBD2 matches 7 bases. From germline, CDR1 is SGHAT and CDR2 FQNNGV. This CDR3 region has 16 residues. Trimming removed 2 bases from V and 4 bases from J; junction bases left unmatched: 10. In DNA, the CDR3 is TGTGCCAGCAGCTTAAAGGGGACTATGAGGGGAGAGACCCAGTACTTC. Its translation: CASSLKGTMRGETQYF. Full variable domain (remainder filled in from reference TRBV11-2 and TRBJ2-5): EAGVAQSPRYKIIEKRQSVAFWCNPISGHATLYWYQQILGQGPKLLIQFQNNGVVDDSQLPKDRFSAERLKGVDSTLKIQPAKLEDSAVYLCASSLKGTMRGETQYFGPGTRLLVL.

This clone was counted only a few times. This sequence joins TRBV15 and TRBJ1-5; 9 nucleotides agree with TRBD1. Germline CDR1 and CDR2: LNHNV and YYDKDF (reference sequence). The trim removed 4 bases at V and 8 bases at J, leaving 12 bases unmatched. The CDR3 contains 16 residues. CDR3 sequence reads: CATSTDRTGAWEPQHF. In DNA, the CDR3 is TGTGCCACCAGCACCGATCGGACAGGGGCTTGGGAGCCCCAGCATTTT.

The J gene is TRBJ2-3, the V gene TRBV7-9; 12 bases align to TRBD2. Germline CDR1 and CDR2: SEHNR and FQNEAQ (reference sequence). CDR3 length: 17 amino acids. The ends lost 2 bases at V and 4 bases at J; junction bases unmatched: 7. CDR3 protein: CASSLLAGGPGADTQYF. CDR3 sequence (DNA): TGTGCCAGCAGCTTACTAGCGGGAGGGCCCGGTGCAGATACGCAGTATTTT.

Within the sample, this clone is medium-sized. The J gene is TRBJ2-3, the V gene TRBV7-8, with D perhaps matching TRBD2 (5 bases). This CDR3 is built from 11 residues. Germline V gives CDR1 SGHVS, CDR2 FQNEAQ. With 4 bases removed from V and 8 bases from J, the gap between germline ends came to 7 bases. The CDR3 is CASSSEGTQYF. CDR3 DNA: TGTGCCAGCAGCTCTGAGGGTACGCAGTATTTT.

The rearrangement uses TRBV12-5 and TRBJ1-6; TRBD1 is a possible D gene (5 bases). Trimming stripped 1 base from V and 10 bases from J, with 5 bases between. Germline CDR1 LGHNT, CDR2 FRNRAP. The CDR3 totals 12 residues. CDR3 DNA: TGTGCTAGTGGTTTGGACAGGTCACCCCTCCACTTT. Its protein is CASGLDRSPLHF.

This clone has only a few counts. The V call is TRBV9, the J call TRBJ1-5, with 9 bases lining up with TRBD1. The trim removed 0 bases at V and 9 bases at J, leaving 7 bases unmatched. Per the germline V gene, CDR1 is SGDLS and CDR2 is YYNGEE. The CDR3 is 15 residues long. As DNA, the CDR3 is TGTGCCAGCAGCGTAGACCCGACAGGGGGGGTGCCCCAGCATTTT. It encodes CASSVDPTGGVPQHF.

V is TRBV27 and J is TRBJ2-5, with a weak D call TRBD2 (7 bases). Germline CDR1 MNHEY, CDR2 SMNVEV (reference sequence). The CDR3 has 14 amino acids. The V gene lost 1 base and the J gene lost 5 bases, with 11 bases spanning the gap. This CDR3 reads CASSLWGGRETQYF. Here the CDR3 DNA reads TGTGCCAGCAGTTTATGGGGGGGCCGGGAGACCCAGTACTTC.

This chain connects TRBV30 to TRBJ2-7; 9 bases fit TRBD1. CDR3 length equals 16 residues. CDR1 is GTSNPN and CDR2 is SVGIG in the germline V gene (reference sequence). The CDR3: CACRGQGFPRSAPAPV. The CDR3 coding sequence is TGTGCCTGCCGGGGACAGGGCTTCCCTCGCTCGGCCCCCGCTCCCGTC.

In its sample, this clone ranks as large. The V and J genes are TRBV27 and TRBJ2-7, with 10 bases aligning to TRBD1. The CDR3 spans 14 residues. Per the germline V gene, CDR1 is MNHEY and CDR2 is SMNVEV (reference sequence). The V gene end was trimmed by 6 bases and the J gene end by 4 bases; junction bases not matched to a gene: 6. Here the CDR3 reads CASRRQGAGYEQYF. The CDR3, as DNA: TGTGCCAGCAGGCGACAGGGGGCGGGATACGAGCAGTACTTC.